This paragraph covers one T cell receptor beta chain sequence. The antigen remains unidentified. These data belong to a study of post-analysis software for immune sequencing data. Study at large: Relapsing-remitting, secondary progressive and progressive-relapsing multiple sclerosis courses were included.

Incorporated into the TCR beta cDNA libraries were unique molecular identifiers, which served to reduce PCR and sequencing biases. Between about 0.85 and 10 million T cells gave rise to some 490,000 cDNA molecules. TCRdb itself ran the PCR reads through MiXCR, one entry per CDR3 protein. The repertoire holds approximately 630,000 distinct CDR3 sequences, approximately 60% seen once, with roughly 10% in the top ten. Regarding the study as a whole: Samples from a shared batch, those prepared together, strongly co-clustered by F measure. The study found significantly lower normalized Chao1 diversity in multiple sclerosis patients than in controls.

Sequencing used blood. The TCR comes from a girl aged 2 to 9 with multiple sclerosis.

In nucleotides, the CDR3 is TGCAGCGTTCGGACGCTCTCTGACACTGAAGCTTTCTTT. Residues: CSVRTLSDTEAFF. The chain recombines TRBV29-1 with TRBJ1-1; D is undetermined. The CDR3 sequence is 13 residues long. Per the germline V gene, CDR1 is SQVTM and CDR2 is ANQGSEA. V lost 5 bases to trimming and J lost 3 bases, with 13 bases between them.